The 26 T cell receptor beta chains below come from one sample, sequenced in a study of blood T cell repertoires in COVID-19. TCRdb's copy holds only in-frame clones and misses some; the assay was immunoSEQ multiplex PCR. The table shows 75,000 to 95,000 clones, with roughly 90% occurring only once. The sequenced material came from peripheral blood. The receptor source for this set is a man aged 50 to 59 with active COVID-19.

This chain connects TRBV5-8 to TRBJ1-5; 9 nucleotides match TRBD1. V shed 5 bases and J 4 bases; nucleotides not matched to a gene: 16. In germline, CDR1 is SGHTS, CDR2 YDEGEE. CDR3 size: 18 residues. The CDR3 DNA reads TGTGCCAGCAGAAGGTGGGGCGGGAAACAGGGGGCAAATCAGCCCCAGCATTTT. It encodes CASRRWGGKQGANQPQHF.

The gene calls are TRBV7-9 and TRBJ2-7; a possible D gene is TRBD2 (6 bases). CDR3 size: 14 residues. The V gene's germline CDR1 is SEHNR and CDR2 FQNEAQ (reference sequence). Trimming took off 1 base at V and 6 bases at J, with 13 bases between the two ends. Here the CDR3 reads CASSLVGIGGEQYF. The CDR3 coding sequence is TGTGCCAGCAGCTTAGTTGGTATCGGGGGCGAGCAGTACTTC. Full variable domain (remainder filled in from reference TRBV7-9 and TRBJ2-7): DTGVSQNPRHKITKRGQNVTFRCDPISEHNRLYWYRQTLGQGPEFLTYFQNEAQLEKSRLLSDRFSAERPKGSFSTLEIQRTEQGDSAMYLCASSLVGIGGEQYFGPGTRLTVT.

The genes are TRBV19 and TRBJ1-5; perhaps TRBD1 as D (5 bases). Trimming removed 5 bases at V and 1 base at J, with 15 bases between. The CDR3 extends over 16 amino acids. Germline values: CDR1 LNHDA, CDR2 SQIVND (reference sequence). The CDR3 bases are TGTGCCAGTAGTGGGGGGACCCTAGGAAGCAATCAGCCCCAGCATTTT. Protein: CASSGGTLGSNQPQHF. Complete variable domain (other parts from reference TRBV19 and TRBJ1-5): DGGITQSPKYLFRKEGQNVTLSCEQNLNHDAMYWYRQDPGQGLRLIYYSQIVNDFQKGDIAEGYSVSREKKESFPLTVTSAQKNPTAFYLCASSGGTLGSNQPQHFGDGTRLSIL.

The chain uses TRBV18 and TRBJ1-5; D is uncertain. V was clipped by 5 bases and J by 5 bases, with 13 bases between them. The V gene's germline CDR1 is KGHSH and CDR2 LQKENI. The CDR3 is 14 residues long. The CDR3 region is CASSSAGSDQPQHF. DNA of the CDR3: TGTGCCAGCTCATCTGCAGGTTCGGATCAGCCCCAGCATTTT.

This clone was recorded once. The chain has TRBV5-4 and TRBJ1-2, with 9 bases aligning to TRBD1. The CDR3 is 14 amino acids. Trimming at V came to 0 bases and at J to 3 bases, leaving 0 bases not matched to a gene. Germline values: CDR1 SGHNT, CDR2 YYREEE (reference sequence). As DNA, the CDR3 is TGTGCCAGCAGCTTGGGACAGGGGGACTATGGCTACACCTTC. Protein sequence: CASSLGQGDYGYTF.

V and J are TRBV5-1 and TRBJ2-3; 11 bases map to TRBD2. The germline CDR1 and CDR2 sequences are SGHRS and YFSETQ. With 2 bases clipped from V and 5 bases from J, the junction kept 10 bases outside the gene matches. This CDR3 has 17 amino acids. The CDR3 DNA reads TGCGCCAGCAGCTTTGGCCTAGCGGGAGGCCCAAAAGATACGCAGTATTTT. The encoded protein is CASSFGLAGGPKDTQYF.

The V gene is TRBV19, the J gene TRBJ2-7, with TRBD1 identical over 7 bases. The CDR3 extends over 15 amino acids. CDR1 is LNHDA, CDR2 SQIVND, per germline (reference sequence). V lost 3 bases and J lost 2; bases outside the gene matches: 7. CDR3 loop: CASSIGQAKTYEQYF. CDR3 nucleotides: TGTGCCAGTAGTATTGGACAGGCCAAAACCTACGAGCAGTACTTC.

CDR3 loop: CASSLGRLRAGSYNEQFF. In nucleotides, the CDR3 is TGTGCCAGCAGCTTAGGGAGGCTCCGGGCGGGATCCTACAATGAGCAGTTCTTC. The V call is TRBV11-3, the J call TRBJ2-1; D is perhaps TRBD2 (6 bases). This CDR3 is 18 amino acids long. The V gene's germline CDR1 is SGHNT and CDR2 YENEEA. Trimming took 1 base from V and 1 from J, leaving 17 bases between them.

This clone was counted a few times. CDR3: CATLPGQLNSPLHF. CDR3 DNA sequence: TGTGCCACCCTGCCGGGACAGCTAAATTCACCCCTCCACTTT. This chain links TRBV2 with TRBJ1-6; TRBD1 agrees at 7 bases. With V trimmed by 10 bases and J by 7 bases, 10 bases remained unmatched. Germline V CDR1 and CDR2: SNHLY, FYNNEI. This CDR3 spans 14 amino acids.

The rearrangement joins TRBV19 to TRBJ1-2; D might be TRBD1 (5 bases). From germline, CDR1 is LNHDA and CDR2 SQIVND (reference sequence). The CDR3 covers 14 residues. The V end was cut by 5 bases, the J end by 4 bases, with 14 bases between. CDR3 loop: CASSGRGQGYGYTF. CDR3 coding DNA: TGTGCCAGTAGTGGAAGGGGCCAGGGCTATGGCTACACCTTC.

This chain connects TRBV6-4 to TRBJ2-1; TRBD2 matches 8 bases. This CDR3 has 15 amino acids. With V trimmed by 4 bases and J by 6 bases, 8 bases remained unmatched. Germline V gene lookup returns CDR1 MRHNA and CDR2 SNTAGT. In nucleotides, the CDR3 is TGTGCCAGCAGTGGAAGCGGGGGAACGAGCAATGAGCAGTTCTTC. Residues: CASSGSGGTSNEQFF.

The chain joins TRBV2 to TRBJ2-1; the D gene is possibly TRBD1 (6 bases). This CDR3 has 16 amino acids. Germline CDR1 reads SNHLY; CDR2 reads FYNNEI. Trimming left V 6 bases short and J 8 bases short, with 23 bases between. The CDR3 loop is CASRRSRDKVEYEQFF. Written as DNA, the CDR3 is TGTGCCAGCAGACGCTCGAGGGACAAGGTAGAGTATGAGCAGTTCTTC. Variable domain in full (rest from reference TRBV2 and TRBJ2-1): EPEVTQTPSHQVTQMGQEVILRCVPISNHLYFYWYRQILGQKVEFLVSFYNNEISEKSEIFDDQFSVERPDGSNFTLKIRSTKLEDSAMYFCASRRSRDKVEYEQFFGPGTRLTVL.

This clone appeared a few times. In DNA, the CDR3 is TGTGCCAGCAGTGGGGACAGGGGGCGTAACACCGGGGAGCTGTTTTTT. The encoded protein is CASSGDRGRNTGELFF. This chain uses TRBV28 with TRBJ2-2; the match to TRBD1 covers 12 bases. The CDR3 covers 16 residues. With 5 bases clipped from V and 2 bases from J, the junction kept 3 bases outside the gene matches. CDR1 is MDHEN and CDR2 is SYDVKM in the germline V gene.

The chain employs TRBV28 and TRBJ1-2; 8 bases match TRBD1. CDR3 length: 13 amino acids. Trimming removed 4 bases from V and 3 bases from J; junction bases left unmatched: 1. CDR1 and CDR2 (germline): MDHEN, SYDVKM. CDR3 nucleotides: TGTGCCAGCAGTTCGGGACAGGACTATGGCTACACCTTC. Encoded protein: CASSSGQDYGYTF.

This clone was observed a handful of times. CDR3: CASGRGTAYGYTF. CDR3 sequence (DNA): TGTGCTAGTGGTCGGGGGACAGCTTATGGCTACACCTTC. The V gene is TRBV12-5, the J gene TRBJ1-2, with 7 nucleotides matching TRBD1. This CDR3 comprises 13 residues. CDR1 is LGHNT and CDR2 is FRNRAP in the germline V gene. V shed 5 bases, J shed 5 bases, and the junction held 5 bases outside the gene matches.

V and J are TRBV6-6 and TRBJ1-5, with D possibly matching TRBD1 (5 bases). Germline V gives CDR1 MNHNY, CDR2 SVGAGI (reference sequence). The V gene lost 6 bases and the J gene lost 0 bases, with 15 bases spanning the gap. The length of the CDR3 is 16 residues. CDR3 sequence (DNA): TGTGCCAGCAGGCAACGGGGCGGGGGTAGCAATCAGCCCCAGCATTTT. It encodes CASRQRGGGSNQPQHF.

This clone is a singleton in its sample. The V gene is TRBV19, the J gene TRBJ1-2; weak D call: TRBD1 (6 bases). The germline V gene has CDR1 LNHDA and CDR2 SQIVND (reference sequence). Trimming pared 2 bases from V and 8 bases from J, leaving 18 bases between. This CDR3 contains 15 residues. This CDR3 is CASSITTGGSAGYTF. The CDR3 DNA sequence: TGTGCCAGTAGTATAACGACAGGCGGGTCGGCGGGCTACACCTTC.

The chain carries TRBV18 and TRBJ1-5; D uncertain. The V and J ends lost 3 bases and 4 bases respectively, with 7 bases between them. The germline V gene has CDR1 KGHSH and CDR2 LQKENI. The CDR3 runs 13 residues. The DNA of the CDR3 is TGTGCCAGCTCACCGGCAGATAATCAGCCCCAGCATTTT. It codes for CASSPADNQPQHF. Drawing the rest from reference TRBV18 and TRBJ1-5, the complete variable domain is NAGVMQNPRHLVRRRGQEARLRCSPMKGHSHVYWYRQLPEEGLKFMVYLQKENIIDESGMPKERFSAEFPKEGPSILRIQQVVRGDSAAYFCASSPADNQPQHFGDGTRLSIL.

The V and J genes are TRBV6-5 and TRBJ1-6; D unclear. Trimming removed 3 bases from V and 9 bases from J, with 15 bases in between. CDR1 MNHEY and CDR2 SVGAGI come from the germline V gene. CDR3 size: 15 residues. The CDR3 reads CASSYQVPVGSPLHF. The CDR3 bases are TGTGCCAGCAGTTATCAGGTTCCAGTAGGTTCACCCCTCCACTTT.

The J gene is TRBJ1-2, the V gene TRBV11-2, with TRBD1 matching 7 bases. This CDR3 spans 15 amino acids. V trimming: 4 bases; J trimming: 0 bases; junction bases outside the gene matches: 5. Germline CDR1 is SGHAT and CDR2 is FQNNGV. The CDR3 coding sequence is TGTGCCAGCAGCTCCGGGACAGAACCTAACTATGGCTACACCTTC. Its protein is CASSSGTEPNYGYTF.

This chain joins TRBV10-3 and TRBJ1-2; perhaps TRBD1 as D (6 bases). The V end lost 10 bases, the J end lost 6 bases, and 15 bases lay between the germline ends. The CDR3 runs to 12 residues. Germline V CDR1 and CDR2: ENHRY, SYGVKD. The CDR3 bases are TGTGCCACCTCTGGACAGTCGGATGGCTACACCTTC. Translated: CATSGQSDGYTF.

The chain uses TRBV28 and TRBJ1-1; unclear D gene. CDR1 and CDR2 from the germline V gene are MDHEN and SYDVKM. Deletions cut 5 bases from V and 4 bases from J, with 23 bases between. The CDR3 sequence is 17 residues long. The CDR3 nucleotides read TGTGCCAGCAGTGAAGTAGCGGCGAGAACGACCCTCACTGAAGCTTTCTTT. It is translated as CASSEVAARTTLTEAFF.

The chain is built from TRBV19 and TRBJ1-2; D is possibly TRBD1 (6 bases). CDR1 and CDR2 from the germline V gene are LNHDA and SQIVND (reference sequence). The CDR3 loop spans 13 amino acids. V was clipped by 6 bases and J by 9 bases, with 17 bases between them. The CDR3 DNA is TGTGCCAGTAGCCCCGGGGGGCGCGGTAGCTACACCTTC. This sequence encodes CASSPGGRGSYTF.

This chain joins TRBV6-1 and TRBJ1-5; tentative D call: TRBD1 (6 bases). Germline-derived CDR1 and CDR2 are MNHNS and SASEGT. This CDR3 has 14 residues. Trimming left V 1 base short and J 4 bases short, with 8 bases between. The CDR3 nucleotides read TGTGCCAGCAGTGAAGGGACAGTAAATCAGCCCCAGCATTTT. This gives the protein CASSEGTVNQPQHF.

This clone was detected only once. This sequence joins TRBV6-2 or TRBV6-3 and TRBJ2-3; D might be TRBD2 (6 bases). The germline CDR1 and CDR2 sequences are MNHEY and SVGEGT. Trimming cost V 6 bases and J 6 bases, with 19 bases left between them. The CDR3 covers 15 residues. DNA of the CDR3: TGTGCCAGCAGCTTACGGGAGTCGGGGAGGGATACGCAGTATTTT. Residues: CASSLRESGRDTQYF.

This chain uses TRBV5-1 with TRBJ2-3; maybe TRBD2 (5 bases). Trimming left V 2 bases short and J 2 bases short, with 9 bases between. The CDR3 has 14 residues. Germline V lookup: CDR1 SGHRS, CDR2 YFSETQ. The CDR3 here is CASSLSGSTDTQYF. The CDR3 DNA reads TGCGCCAGCAGCTTAAGCGGATCCACAGATACGCAGTATTTT.